These 20 T cell receptor beta chains share one sample of origin, sequenced in a study of human T cells and chemical hapten exposure. Time point denoted: patch test 3, about 24 weeks after DPC sensitization. Treatment indicated: therapeutic diphenylcyclopropenone sensitization with weekly scalp DPC. MiXCR, applied by TCRdb to the RACE reads, yields one record per CDR3 protein. The sample lists 70,000 to 90,000 distinct CDR3 sequences; 10% to 14% were seen once. Sequencing was performed on whole blood, taken in connection with sensitization to the hapten diphenylcyclopropenone (DPC). These receptor sequences come from a woman aged 50 to 60 with alopecia areata. Some clones in this sample may be carry-over from other donors' samples.

This clonotype has at least ten counts. The J gene is TRBJ2-1, the V gene TRBV6-2 or TRBV6-3, with D possibly matching TRBD2 (7 bases). CDR3 size: 15 residues. CDR1 is MNHEY and CDR2 is SVGEGT in the germline V gene. V was cut by 6 bases and J by 4 bases, with 16 bases left in between. The CDR3, as DNA: TGTGCCAGCAGGCCCACGGGGGGCTGGTACAATGAGCAGTTCTTC. This encodes CASRPTGGWYNEQFF.

This rearrangement joins TRBV18 to TRBJ2-7, with D unclear. Looked up from germline, CDR1 is KGHSH and CDR2 is LQKENI. There are 13 residues in the CDR3. Trimming removed 1 base from V and 5 bases from J, with 9 bases in between. The CDR3 reads CASSPRPQHEQYF. The CDR3, as DNA: TGTGCCAGCTCACCACGACCTCAACACGAGCAGTACTTC.

The CDR3 nucleotides are TGCGCCAGCAGCCCCCTCAGAAGGGAGGAACAGCCCCAGCATTTT. Its protein product is CASSPLRREEQPQHF. The chain uses TRBV4-3 and TRBJ1-5; no clear D gene. This CDR3 contains 15 residues. Germline CDR1 reads LGHNA; CDR2 reads YSLEER. V dropped 4 bases and J dropped 7 bases, with 17 bases sitting between them.

Concerning this clonotype itself: Just one base apart from a much larger clone, this may be a read error. The V and J genes are TRBV7-2 and TRBJ1-5; TRBD1 matches 7 bases. The CDR3 has 15 amino acids. CDR1 is SGHTA and CDR2 is FQGNSA in the germline V gene. CDR3 coding DNA: TGTGCCAGCAGCGACAGGGCCGGAAGCAATCAGCCCCGGCATTTT. Amino acids: CASSDRAGSNQPRHF.

The table lists this clonotype with a few counts. The chain has TRBV12-3 or TRBV12-4 and TRBJ1-1, with 8 positions matching TRBD1. Unmatched junction bases numbered 3, after V lost 6 bases and J lost 0 bases. There are 14 residues in the CDR3. Here the CDR3 reads CASRNRGMNTEAFF. Written as DNA, the CDR3 is TGTGCCAGCAGAAACAGGGGGATGAACACTGAAGCTTTCTTT.

This clonotype was observed at least ten times. J is TRBJ2-6 and V is TRBV7-3; D is perhaps TRBD1 (6 bases). V lost 2 bases and J lost 2, with 13 bases in between. CDR1 and CDR2 (germline): SGHTA, FQGTGA. This CDR3 comprises 17 residues. This chain's CDR3 is CASSLGLSGAGANVLTF. CDR3 nucleotide sequence: TGTGCCAGCAGCTTAGGGTTGTCAGGGGCTGGGGCCAACGTCCTGACTTTC.

The genes are TRBV18 and TRBJ2-7; 8 nucleotides line up with TRBD1. Germline V lookup: CDR1 KGHSH, CDR2 LQKENI. This CDR3 spans 13 amino acids. The V segment lost 5 bases and the J segment 3 bases; nucleotides outside the gene matches: 3. The CDR3 region has the DNA TGTGCCAGCTCAGCGGACAGGGTCTACGAGCAGTACTTC. This translates into CASSADRVYEQYF. Based on the CDR3 plus reference TRBV18 and TRBJ2-7, the full variable domain is NAGVMQNPRHLVRRRGQEARLRCSPMKGHSHVYWYRQLPEEGLKFMVYLQKENIIDESGMPKERFSAEFPKEGPSILRIQQVVRGDSAAYFCASSADRVYEQYFGPGTRLTVT.

In its sample, this clonotype was seen a few times. V and J are TRBV19 and TRBJ2-4; D might be TRBD2 (6 bases). V lost 5 bases and J 7 bases, leaving 18 bases between the germline ends. This CDR3 comprises 15 residues. The germline V gene encodes CDR1 LNHDA and CDR2 SQIVND (reference sequence). The CDR3 nucleotides are TGTGCCAGTAGTGCGGGGATTGGATTGGCGAACATTCAGTACTTC. Translation gives CASSAGIGLANIQYF.

This clonotype was detected many times. The rearrangement uses TRBV9 and TRBJ1-1; 8 bases map to TRBD1. The germline V gene has CDR1 SGDLS and CDR2 YYNGEE. V lost 3 bases to trimming and J lost 0 bases; unmatched junction nucleotides: 1. The CDR3 runs to 14 residues. In nucleotides, the CDR3 is TGTGCCAGCAGCGGGGACAGGCTGAACACTGAAGCTTTCTTT. Translation gives CASSGDRLNTEAFF.

This clonotype was recorded at least ten times. One end of the junction varies from germline; a read error may be responsible. The chain joins TRBV11-2 to TRBJ2-2; D may be TRBD1 (6 bases). CDR1 is SGHAT, CDR2 FQNNGV, per germline. The CDR3 length is 14 residues. CDR3 protein: CASILRGNAGELFF. Written as DNA, the CDR3 is TGTGCCAGCATCCTGAGGGGGAACGCCGGGGAGCTGTTTTTT.

This clonotype occurred many times. The chain has TRBV20-1 and TRBJ2-7, with TRBD2 matching over 13 bases. The V segment lost 6 bases and the J segment 5 bases; nucleotides outside the gene matches: 1. This CDR3 has 12 amino acids. Germline V CDR1 and CDR2: DFQATT, SNEGSKA (reference sequence). CDR3 protein: CSAGTSGNEQYF. The DNA of the CDR3 is TGCAGTGCGGGGACTAGCGGGAACGAGCAGTACTTC.

This clonotype was recorded many times. The chain combines TRBV10-3 with TRBJ2-7; 14 bases are shared with TRBD2. After removal of 10 bases from V and 5 bases from J, the junction contained 13 bases not matched to a gene. CDR3 size: 16 residues. CDR1 and CDR2 (germline): ENHRY, SYGVKD. The chain's CDR3 is CATRETSGRASNEQYF. CDR3 coding DNA: TGTGCCACACGGGAGACTAGCGGGAGGGCCAGTAACGAGCAGTACTTC.

A few counts support this clonotype. This may stem from a read error, because a much larger clone lies one nucleotide away. V usage is TRBV6-1 and J usage is TRBJ2-2; 10 nucleotides line up with TRBD2. Germline V gene sequence: CDR1 MNHNS, CDR2 SASEGT. CDR3 size: 15 residues. The DNA for the CDR3 is TGTGCCAGCAGTGCAGCGGGAGGGGGCACCGAGGAGCTGTTTTTT. This gives the protein CASSAAGGGTEELFF.

This clonotype came up many times. The CDR3 region has the DNA TGTGCCAGCAGTTTCCTGGCGGTGAACACTGAAGCTTTCTTT. This sequence encodes CASSFLAVNTEAFF. V gene TRBV6-2 or TRBV6-3 combines with J gene TRBJ1-1; D not resolved. CDR3 size: 14 residues. Looked up from germline, CDR1 is MNHEY and CDR2 is SVGEGT. V was cut by 4 bases and J by 0 bases, with 9 bases left in between.

Ten or more counts support this clonotype. This chain links TRBV3-1 with TRBJ2-2; no reliable D call. Trimming stripped 5 bases from V and 7 bases from J, with 14 bases between. The CDR3 runs to 14 residues. Germline V gene data show CDR1 as LGHDT and CDR2 as YNNKEL (reference sequence). CDR3 region: CASSSYLESGELFF. CDR3 DNA sequence: TGTGCCAGCAGCTCCTACCTGGAGAGCGGGGAGCTGTTTTTT.

This rearrangement joins TRBV20-1 to TRBJ2-2; TRBD2 agrees at 10 bases. Trimming removed 0 bases from V and 6 bases from J; junction bases left unmatched: 13. The CDR3 runs 18 residues. CDR1 and CDR2 (germline): DFQATT, SNEGSKA (reference sequence). DNA of the CDR3: TGCAGTGCTAGAGATGAGGCTAGCGGGAGAGAATGGCCCGGGGAGCTGTTTTTT. Amino acids: CSARDEASGREWPGELFF.

The V call is TRBV6-6, the J call TRBJ2-5, with D unclear. With 3 bases removed from V and 4 bases from J, the gap between germline ends came to 6 bases. The CDR3 consists of 12 residues. Germline V gives CDR1 MNHNY, CDR2 SVGAGI (reference sequence). CDR3 amino acids: CASSYPSETQYF. DNA of the CDR3: TGTGCCAGCAGTTATCCGTCAGAGACCCAGTACTTC.

With regard to this clonotype: Mismatch with germline at one junction end may stem from a read error. The chain recombines TRBV7-9 with TRBJ2-1; TRBD2 matches 9 bases. This CDR3 has 18 amino acids. The V gene's germline CDR1 is SEHNR and CDR2 FQNEAQ (reference sequence). This CDR3 reads CASSLVIGISGSHNQQFF. DNA of the CDR3: TGTGCCAGCAGCTTAGTTATCGGGATTAGCGGGAGCCACAATCAGCAGTTCTTC.

This clonotype came up a few times. V is TRBV29-1 and J is TRBJ2-5; possible D gene TRBD2, 6 bases. CDR1 SQVTM and CDR2 ANQGSEA come from the germline V gene. V was trimmed by 4 bases and J by 6 bases, leaving 12 bases between them. The CDR3 totals 12 residues. For the CDR3, the DNA is TGCAGCGTTGTGGAGGGAGGCCAGACCCAGTACTTC. Amino acids: CSVVEGGQTQYF.

This chain links TRBV6-5 with TRBJ1-1; D is ambiguous. Trimming stripped 7 bases from V and 7 bases from J, with 19 bases between. Germline loops: CDR1 MNHEY, CDR2 SVGAGI. There are 14 residues in the CDR3. CDR3 loop: CASTQAARKGEAFF. The CDR3 DNA reads as TGTGCCAGCACCCAGGCGGCGAGGAAGGGTGAAGCTTTCTTT.